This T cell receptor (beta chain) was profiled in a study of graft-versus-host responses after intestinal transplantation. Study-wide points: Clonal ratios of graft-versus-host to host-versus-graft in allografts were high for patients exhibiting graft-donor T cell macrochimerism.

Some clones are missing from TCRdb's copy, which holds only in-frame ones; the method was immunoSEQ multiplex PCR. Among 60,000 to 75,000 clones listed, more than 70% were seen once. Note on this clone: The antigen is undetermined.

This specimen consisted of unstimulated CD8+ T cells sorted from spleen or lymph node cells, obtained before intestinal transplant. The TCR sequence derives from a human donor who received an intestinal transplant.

Here the CDR3 DNA reads TGTGCCAGCAGCTTAGTTCTCGGCGGGGAGATTGTGGATACGCAGTATTTT. It encodes CASSLVLGGEIVDTQYF. The chain employs TRBV7-6 and TRBJ2-3, with D maybe TRBD2 (6 bases). Germline V gives CDR1 SGHVS, CDR2 FNYEAQ. The CDR3 consists of 17 residues. V lost 1 base and J lost 6, with 20 bases in between. The variable domain in full, with the rest retrieved from reference TRBV7-6 and TRBJ2-3, is GAGVSQSPRYKVTKRGQDVALRCDPISGHVSLYWYRQALGQGPEFLTYFNYEAQQDKSGLPNDRFSAERPEGSISTLTIQRTEQRDSAMYRCASSLVLGGEIVDTQYFGPGTRLTVL.